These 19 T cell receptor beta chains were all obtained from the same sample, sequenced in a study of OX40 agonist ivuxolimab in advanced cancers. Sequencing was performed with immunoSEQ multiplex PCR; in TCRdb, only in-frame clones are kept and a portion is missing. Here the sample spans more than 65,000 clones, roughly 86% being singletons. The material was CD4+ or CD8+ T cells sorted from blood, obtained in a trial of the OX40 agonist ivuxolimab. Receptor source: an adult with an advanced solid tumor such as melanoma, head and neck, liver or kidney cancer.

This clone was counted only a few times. The CDR3 DNA reads as TGTGCCAGCAGCGAGGGGGACCCTAATCAGCCCCAGCATTTT. This sequence encodes CASSEGDPNQPQHF. The rearrangement uses TRBV9 and TRBJ1-5; TRBD1 might be the D (6 bases). CDR1 is SGDLS, CDR2 YYNGEE, per germline. Trimming took off 3 bases at V and 4 bases at J, with 11 bases between the two ends. The CDR3 extends over 14 amino acids.

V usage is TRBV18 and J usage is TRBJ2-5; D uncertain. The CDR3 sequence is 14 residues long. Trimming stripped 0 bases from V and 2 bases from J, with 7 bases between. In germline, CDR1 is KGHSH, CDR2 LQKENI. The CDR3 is CASSPPSVQETQYF. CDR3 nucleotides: TGTGCCAGCTCACCACCATCGGTGCAAGAGACCCAGTACTTC.

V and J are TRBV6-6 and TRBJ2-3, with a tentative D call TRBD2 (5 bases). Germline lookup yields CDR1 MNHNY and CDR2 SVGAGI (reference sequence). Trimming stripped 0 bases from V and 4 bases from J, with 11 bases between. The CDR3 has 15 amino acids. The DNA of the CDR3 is TGTGCCAGCAGTTACTCCGGAGGTAGCCCAGATACGCAGTATTTT. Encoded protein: CASSYSGGSPDTQYF.

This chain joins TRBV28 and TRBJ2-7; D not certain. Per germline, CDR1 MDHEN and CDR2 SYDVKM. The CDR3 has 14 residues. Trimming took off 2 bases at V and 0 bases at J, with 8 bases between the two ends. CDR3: CASSLSIGSYEQYF. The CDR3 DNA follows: TGTGCCAGCAGTTTAAGTATAGGCTCCTACGAGCAGTACTTC.

The DNA for the CDR3 is TGTGCCAGCAGCGTATCTGGGGGAAGGGAGACCCAGTACTTC. Translated: CASSVSGGRETQYF. The gene calls are TRBV9 and TRBJ2-5; perhaps D is TRBD1 or TRBD2 (5 bases each). This CDR3 is 14 amino acids long. The V end lost 1 base, the J end lost 5 bases, and 12 bases lay between the germline ends. The germline CDR1 and CDR2 sequences are SGDLS and YYNGEE. Complete variable domain (other parts from reference TRBV9 and TRBJ2-5): DSGVTQTPKHLITATGQRVTLRCSPRSGDLSVYWYQQSLDQGLQFLIQYYNGEERAKGNILERFSAQQFPDLHSELNLSSLELGDSALYFCASSVSGGRETQYFGPGTRLLVL.

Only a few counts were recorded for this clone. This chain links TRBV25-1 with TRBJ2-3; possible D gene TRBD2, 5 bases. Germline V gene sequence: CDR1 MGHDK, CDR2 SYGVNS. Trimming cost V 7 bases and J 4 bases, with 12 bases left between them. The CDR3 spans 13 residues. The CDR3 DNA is TGTGCCAGCACCCCTCAGAGGGCAGATACGCAGTATTTT. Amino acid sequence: CASTPQRADTQYF.

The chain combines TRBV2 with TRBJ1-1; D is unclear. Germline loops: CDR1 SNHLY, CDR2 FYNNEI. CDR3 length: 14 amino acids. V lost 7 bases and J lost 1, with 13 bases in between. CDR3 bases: TGTGCCAGCACTCTTTTAACTCCGAACACTGAAGCTTTCTTT. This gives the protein CASTLLTPNTEAFF.

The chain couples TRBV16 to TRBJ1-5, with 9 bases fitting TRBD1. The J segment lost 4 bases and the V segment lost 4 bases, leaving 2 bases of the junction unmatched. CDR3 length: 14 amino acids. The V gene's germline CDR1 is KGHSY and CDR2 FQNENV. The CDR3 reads CASSLDRGNQPQHF. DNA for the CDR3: TGTGCCAGCAGCCTCGACAGGGGGAATCAGCCCCAGCATTTT.

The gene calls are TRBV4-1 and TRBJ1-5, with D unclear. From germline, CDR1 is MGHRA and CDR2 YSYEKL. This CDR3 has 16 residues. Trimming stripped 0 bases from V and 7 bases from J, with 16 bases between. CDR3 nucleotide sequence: TGCGCCAGCAGCCAAGAGGGAGGGAGAGTCGGACAGCCCCAGCATTTT. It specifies CASSQEGGRVGQPQHF.

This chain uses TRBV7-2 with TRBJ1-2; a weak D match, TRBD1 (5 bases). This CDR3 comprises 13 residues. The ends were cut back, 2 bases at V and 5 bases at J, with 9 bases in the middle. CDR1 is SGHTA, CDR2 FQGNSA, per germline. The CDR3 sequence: CASSLQGRYGYTF. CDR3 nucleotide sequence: TGTGCCAGCAGCTTACAGGGAAGGTATGGCTACACCTTC.

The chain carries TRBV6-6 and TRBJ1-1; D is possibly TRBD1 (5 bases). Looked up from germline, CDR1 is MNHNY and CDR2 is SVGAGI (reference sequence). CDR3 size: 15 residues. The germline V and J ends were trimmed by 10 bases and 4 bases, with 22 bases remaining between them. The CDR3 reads CATKTEFRISTEAFF. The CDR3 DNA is TGTGCCACCAAGACAGAATTTAGGATCTCCACTGAAGCTTTCTTT.

CDR3 nucleotide sequence: TGTGCCAGCAGCTTAATAGGTCGGAACTATGGCTACACCTTC. This translates into CASSLIGRNYGYTF. The rearrangement uses TRBV7-2 and TRBJ1-2; no clear D. V was shortened by 2 bases and J by 2 bases, with 9 bases between the two germline ends. CDR1 is SGHTA and CDR2 is FQGNSA in the germline V gene. The CDR3 contains 14 residues.

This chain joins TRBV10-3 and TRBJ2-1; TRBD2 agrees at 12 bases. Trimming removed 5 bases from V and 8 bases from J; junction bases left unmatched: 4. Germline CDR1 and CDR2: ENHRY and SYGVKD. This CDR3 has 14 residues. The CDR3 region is CAISRTSGTHEQFF. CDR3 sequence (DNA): TGTGCCATCAGTCGGACTAGCGGGACACATGAGCAGTTCTTC.

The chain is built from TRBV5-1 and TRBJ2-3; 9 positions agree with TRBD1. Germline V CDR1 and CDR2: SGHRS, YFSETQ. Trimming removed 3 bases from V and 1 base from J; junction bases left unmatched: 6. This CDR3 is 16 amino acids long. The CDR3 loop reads CASSSDRGGGTDTQYF. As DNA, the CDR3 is TGCGCCAGCAGCTCGGACAGGGGAGGTGGCACAGATACGCAGTATTTT.

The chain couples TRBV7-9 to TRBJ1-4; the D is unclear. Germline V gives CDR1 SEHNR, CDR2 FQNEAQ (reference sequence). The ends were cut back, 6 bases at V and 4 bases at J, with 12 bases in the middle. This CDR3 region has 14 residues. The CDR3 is CASSLTPFNEKLFF. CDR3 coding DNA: TGTGCCAGCAGTTTGACGCCGTTTAATGAAAAACTGTTTTTT.

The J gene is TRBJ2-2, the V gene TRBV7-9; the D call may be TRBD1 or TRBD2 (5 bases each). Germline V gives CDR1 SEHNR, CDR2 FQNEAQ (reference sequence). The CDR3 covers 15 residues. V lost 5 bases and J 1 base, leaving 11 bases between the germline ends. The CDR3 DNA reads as TGTGCCAGCAGCCGGCCGGGACGGAACACCGGGGAGCTGTTTTTT. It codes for CASSRPGRNTGELFF.

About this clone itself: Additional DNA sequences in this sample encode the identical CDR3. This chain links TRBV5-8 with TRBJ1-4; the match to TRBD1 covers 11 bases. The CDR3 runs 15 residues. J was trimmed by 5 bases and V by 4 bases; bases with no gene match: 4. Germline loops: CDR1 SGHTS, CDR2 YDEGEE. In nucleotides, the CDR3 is TGTGCCAGCAGCGCCGGGACAGGGGGAAATGAAAAACTGTTTTTT. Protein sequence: CASSAGTGGNEKLFF.

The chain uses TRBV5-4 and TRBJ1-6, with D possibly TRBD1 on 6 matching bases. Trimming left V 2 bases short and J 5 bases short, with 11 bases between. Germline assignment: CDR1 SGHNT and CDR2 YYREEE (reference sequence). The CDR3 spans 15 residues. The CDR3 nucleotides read TGTGCCAGCAGCTTATCGACAGGCAATAATTCACCCCTCCACTTT. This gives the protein CASSLSTGNNSPLHF.

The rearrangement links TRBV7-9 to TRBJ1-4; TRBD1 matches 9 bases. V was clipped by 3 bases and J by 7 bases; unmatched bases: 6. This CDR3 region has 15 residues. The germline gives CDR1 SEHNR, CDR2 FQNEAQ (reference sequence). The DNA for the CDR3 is TGTGCCAGCAGCTTGGGGACAGGGCGGCGTGAAAAACTGTTTTTT. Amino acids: CASSLGTGRREKLFF.